A single sample gave rise to the 5 T cell receptor beta chains below, sequenced in a study of glioma-infiltrating T cells after dendritic cell vaccination. Sequencing used immunoSEQ multiplex PCR; TCRdb keeps in-frame clones, though not all of them. The data hold more than 85,000 clones, with approximately 87% observed a single time. Sequenced material: blood, taken before dendritic cell vaccination. The receptors were sampled from a human donor with glioblastoma.

The CDR3, as DNA: TGTGCCAGCAGTCAGGGACTAGCGGGAGGTATGCAGTACTTC. The encoded protein is CASSQGLAGGMQYF. The chain uses TRBV6-4 and TRBJ2-7; TRBD2 matches 15 bases. From germline, CDR1 is MRHNA and CDR2 SNTAGT. V was clipped by 5 bases and J by 9 bases; unmatched bases: 5. CDR3 length equals 14 residues.

The V gene is TRBV6-5, the J gene TRBJ2-1, with 7 nucleotides matching TRBD2. There are 16 residues in the CDR3. Per the germline V gene, CDR1 is MNHEY and CDR2 is SVGAGI. J gave up 2 bases and V 3 bases, and 7 bases lay outside the gene matches. The CDR3 sequence is CASSYEGGDPYNEQFF. DNA for the CDR3: TGTGCCAGCAGTTATGAGGGAGGGGATCCCTACAATGAGCAGTTCTTC.

CDR3 protein: CASSERLAVENEQFF. Here the CDR3 DNA reads TGTGCCAGCAGTGAACGCCTAGCGGTTGAGAATGAGCAGTTCTTC. V is TRBV2 and J is TRBJ2-1, with 7 bases identical to TRBD2. CDR3 length: 15 residues. Germline lookup yields CDR1 SNHLY and CDR2 FYNNEI. J lost 7 bases, V lost 2 bases, and 8 bases had no gene match.

CDR3 sequence (DNA): TGTGCCAGCAGCCGGGGGGACTCAACTAATGAAAAACTGTTTTTT. Protein sequence: CASSRGDSTNEKLFF. The genes are TRBV9 and TRBJ1-4; TRBD1 is a possible D gene (5 bases). The length of the CDR3 is 15 residues. The germline CDR1 and CDR2 sequences are SGDLS and YYNGEE. Trimming left V 4 bases short and J 0 bases short, with 10 bases between. The full variable domain, completed using reference TRBV9 and TRBJ1-4, is DSGVTQTPKHLITATGQRVTLRCSPRSGDLSVYWYQQSLDQGLQFLIQYYNGEERAKGNILERFSAQQFPDLHSELNLSSLELGDSALYFCASSRGDSTNEKLFFGSGTQLSVL.

The chain carries TRBV6-1 and TRBJ2-1; TRBD2 aligns across 7 bases. Losses at the gene ends were 6 bases for V and 10 bases for J; bases not matched to a gene: 15. The V gene's germline CDR1 is MNHNS and CDR2 SASEGT. This CDR3 spans 15 amino acids. The CDR3 sequence: CASRPRPSGPPEQFF. For the CDR3, the DNA is TGTGCCAGCAGACCTCGGCCTAGCGGCCCCCCGGAGCAGTTCTTC.